What follows are 24 T cell receptor beta chains derived from one specimen sequenced in a study of blood T cells in healthy people across ages. The use of a sample-barcoded 5' primer and a J-beta primer mix characterized a second PCR of roughly 7 to 11 cycles. TCRdb re-called the 5' RACE reads through MiXCR, storing one row per CDR3 protein. The top ten hold 15% to 25% of the sample, which has fewer than 1,000,000 distinct CDR3 sequences, 44% seen once. What was sequenced was blood. The origin of the receptors is a man in his sixties in good health.

This clonotype was recorded many times. The chain has TRBV7-9 and TRBJ2-5; 8 positions match TRBD2. After removal of 5 bases from V and 5 bases from J, the junction contained 4 bases not matched to a gene. The CDR3 is 13 residues long. Germline CDR1 and CDR2: SEHNR and FQNEAQ (reference sequence). The CDR3 DNA reads as TGTGCCAGCAGCCGCGGGGGGCAGGAGACCCAGTACTTC. Amino acid sequence: CASSRGGQETQYF.

This clonotype was seen at least ten times. The chain links TRBV7-2 to TRBJ2-3; TRBD2 matches 10 bases. The length of the CDR3 is 15 residues. Germline-derived CDR1 and CDR2 are SGHTA and FQGNSA. The trim removed 7 bases at V and 5 bases at J, leaving 9 bases unmatched. The CDR3 reads CASTQSGGAIDTQYF. The CDR3 nucleotides read TGTGCCAGCACCCAAAGCGGGGGGGCTATAGATACGCAGTATTTT. Complete variable domain (other parts from reference TRBV7-2 and TRBJ2-3): GAGVSQSPSNKVTEKGKDVELRCDPISGHTALYWYRQSLGQGLEFLIYFQGNSAPDKSGLPSDRFSAERTGGSVSTLTIQRTQQEDSAVYLCASTQSGGAIDTQYFGPGTRLTVL.

This chain joins TRBV24-1 and TRBJ2-2; weak D call: TRBD2 (6 bases). This CDR3 is 19 amino acids long. Trimming removed 2 bases at V and 5 bases at J, with 23 bases between. Germline values: CDR1 KGHDR, CDR2 SFDVKD. The CDR3 nucleotides read TGTGCCACCAGTGATTGGCCAGGAAATATAGCGGAGAGAACCGGGGAGCTGTTTTTT. Its translation: CATSDWPGNIAERTGELFF.

This CDR3 reads CASSLVADPYEQYF. The CDR3 bases are TGTGCCAGCAGCTTAGTCGCGGATCCCTACGAGCAGTACTTC. V is TRBV11-2 and J is TRBJ2-7, with D unresolved. The CDR3 runs 14 residues. Germline CDR1 SGHAT, CDR2 FQNNGV. Trimming shortened V by 1 base and J by 2 bases, and 9 bases separated the two germline ends.

Details on this clonotype: A much larger clone lies one base from this, so it may be a read error. The genes are TRBV7-9 and TRBJ2-1; D unclear. V dropped 5 bases and J dropped 10 bases, with 12 bases sitting between them. The CDR3 is 12 residues long. Germline V lookup: CDR1 SEHNR, CDR2 FQNEAQ (reference sequence). The CDR3 loop reads CASSRSRYEQFF. DNA of the CDR3: TGTGCCAGCAGCCGGAGCCGCTACGAGCAGTTCTTC.

The V gene is TRBV28, the J gene TRBJ1-2; a weak D match, TRBD1 (5 bases). In germline, CDR1 is MDHEN, CDR2 SYDVKM. The CDR3 consists of 16 residues. Trimming took off 5 bases at V and 4 bases at J, with 20 bases between the two ends. The DNA for the CDR3 is TGTGCCAGCAGTATACCGGACCTTGGTCAGGGCTATGGCTACACCTTC. Its translation: CASSIPDLGQGYGYTF.

CDR3 nucleotides: TGTGCCAGCTCACCGCCGGACAGGGGAATCAATGAGCAGTTCTTC. Translation gives CASSPPDRGINEQFF. The chain couples TRBV18 to TRBJ2-1; TRBD1 aligns across 9 bases. This CDR3 comprises 15 residues. V was pared by 3 bases and J by 6 bases, with 6 bases of the junction left unmatched. The germline V gene encodes CDR1 KGHSH and CDR2 LQKENI.

This clonotype was seen repeatedly, ten times or more. The rearrangement joins TRBV20-1 to TRBJ2-1, with D possibly being TRBD2 (5 bases). The V end was cut by 7 bases, the J end by 0 bases, with 10 bases between. The germline gives CDR1 DFQATT, CDR2 SNEGSKA (reference sequence). The CDR3 is made up of 13 amino acids. The CDR3 DNA sequence: TGCAGTGGGACTGTTCTCTCCTACAATGAGCAGTTCTTC. Its protein product is CSGTVLSYNEQFF.

On this clonotype: A read error is possible here, since a much larger clone lies one base away. The chain carries TRBV10-3 and TRBJ2-5; a weak D match, TRBD2 (6 bases). The DNA end is more similar to TRBJ2-1, so the J call may be wrong. Germline V gene lookup returns CDR1 ENHRY and CDR2 SYGVKD. CDR3 length: 15 amino acids. The CDR3 reads CAISSATAGGETQFF. As DNA, the CDR3 is TGTGCCATCAGTTCTGCGACCGCAGGCGGGGAGACCCAGTTCTTC.

The gene calls are TRBV7-2 and TRBJ1-1; no definite D call. V was trimmed by 1 base and J by 3 bases, leaving 9 bases between them. The length of the CDR3 is 14 residues. Germline V gene data show CDR1 as SGHTA and CDR2 as FQGNSA. The CDR3 sequence: CASSLEAVYTEAFF. For the CDR3, the DNA is TGTGCCAGCAGCTTAGAGGCCGTCTACACTGAAGCTTTCTTT.

This clonotype came up a few times. V is TRBV7-2 and J is TRBJ2-7, with a tentative D call TRBD1 (6 bases). The CDR3 is made up of 13 amino acids. Germline V gene lookup returns CDR1 SGHTA and CDR2 FQGNSA. V lost 2 bases to trimming and J lost 7 bases, with 12 bases between them. Written as DNA, the CDR3 is TGTGCCAGCAGCTTACAACAGGGTGGAGAGCAGTACTTC. Encoded protein: CASSLQQGGEQYF. The full variable domain, its missing parts supplied by reference TRBV7-2 and TRBJ2-7, is GAGVSQSPSNKVTEKGKDVELRCDPISGHTALYWYRQSLGQGLEFLIYFQGNSAPDKSGLPSDRFSAERTGGSVSTLTIQRTQQEDSAVYLCASSLQQGGEQYFGPGTRLTVT.

This clonotype was detected many times. The chain combines TRBV21-1 with TRBJ2-7; the table's D call of TRBD1 was not tested on the DNA. TRBV21-1 is reported as a pseudogene. The CDR3 sequence is 13 residues long. The CDR3 sequence is CASPGGASYEQYF. The CDR3 nucleotides are TGTGCCAGCCCGGGGGGGGCAAGCTACGAGCAGTACTTC.

Only a few counts were recorded for this clonotype. V gene TRBV6-6 combines with J gene TRBJ2-7; tentatively, D is TRBD2 (6 bases). The CDR3 consists of 15 residues. Trimming stripped 5 bases from V and 2 bases from J, with 16 bases between. Germline V CDR1 and CDR2: MNHNY, SVGAGI (reference sequence). CDR3 amino acids: CASSRDFTPPYEQYF. In DNA form, the CDR3 reads TGTGCCAGCAGTCGGGACTTCACTCCTCCCTACGAGCAGTACTTC.

This sequence joins TRBV28 and TRBJ2-3; tentatively, D is TRBD1 (5 bases). CDR1 and CDR2 from the germline V gene are MDHEN and SYDVKM. The CDR3 loop spans 16 amino acids. V lost 5 bases and J lost 2, with 17 bases in between. CDR3 sequence (DNA): TGTGCCAGCAGTGGAAGACAGTTAAGGGTCACAGATACGCAGTATTTT. It encodes CASSGRQLRVTDTQYF. The whole variable domain, filled in from reference TRBV28 and TRBJ2-3, reads DVKVTQSSRYLVKRTGEKVFLECVQDMDHENMFWYRQDPGLGLRLIYFSYDVKMKEKGDIPEGYSVSREKKERFSLILESASTNQTSMYLCASSGRQLRVTDTQYFGPGTRLTVL.

The chain joins TRBV4-1 to TRBJ2-2; D not certain. There are 15 residues in the CDR3. Germline CDR1 is MGHRA and CDR2 is YSYEKL. Trimming stripped 0 bases from V and 0 bases from J, with 5 bases between. CDR3 DNA: TGCGCCAGCAGCCAAGAATTGACGAACACCGGGGAGCTGTTTTTT. Translation: CASSQELTNTGELFF.

The chain couples TRBV7-9 to TRBJ2-5; D not certain. This CDR3 is built from 14 residues. V shed 5 bases and J shed 0 bases, with 10 bases lying between them. Germline V gene lookup returns CDR1 SEHNR and CDR2 FQNEAQ (reference sequence). CDR3 in amino acids: CASSPKSYQETQYF. The CDR3 DNA sequence: TGTGCCAGCAGCCCTAAATCGTACCAAGAGACCCAGTACTTC.

This clonotype was counted at least ten times. The chain carries TRBV13 and TRBJ2-7, with 9 bases fitting TRBD1. The CDR3 is 14 residues long. The V segment lost 0 bases and the J segment 5 bases; nucleotides outside the gene matches: 2. Germline values: CDR1 PRHDT, CDR2 FYEKMQ (reference sequence). The CDR3, as DNA: TGTGCCAGCAGCTTAGGGGACAGGGGCCACGAGCAGTACTTC. Translating gives CASSLGDRGHEQYF.

This clonotype was counted many times. This chain uses TRBV11-3 with TRBJ2-7; D is ambiguous. The CDR3 runs to 12 residues. Germline V CDR1 and CDR2: SGHNT, YENEEA. V lost 5 bases, J lost 2 bases, and 7 bases lay in between. DNA for the CDR3: TGTGCCAGCAGCCCCCGTGCCTACGAGCAGTACTTC. Protein sequence: CASSPRAYEQYF.

The chain links TRBV10-3 to TRBJ2-1; 10 bases align to TRBD1. V gave up 5 bases and J gave up 8 bases; unmatched junction bases: 6. Germline V gene sequence: CDR1 ENHRY, CDR2 SYGVKD. The CDR3 extends over 14 amino acids. The CDR3 loop reads CAISRDRGYDEQFF. The CDR3 DNA is TGTGCCATCAGTCGGGACAGGGGTTACGATGAGCAGTTCTTC.

Remarks on this clonotype: The junction shows a germline mismatch at one end, possibly a read error. This rearrangement joins TRBV5-1 to TRBJ1-2; D ambiguous. The CDR3 consists of 13 residues. Looked up from germline, CDR1 is SGHRS and CDR2 is YFSETQ. CDR3 in amino acids: CASSLDINYGYTF. The CDR3 nucleotides are TGTGCCAGCAGCCTTGACATTAACTATGGCTACACCTTC.

About this clonotype itself: An end of the junction differs from the germline gene, which may be a read error. The V gene is TRBV14, the J gene TRBJ2-7, with D possibly matching TRBD1 (5 bases). Germline V gene sequence: CDR1 SGHDN, CDR2 FVKESK. CDR3 length: 14 residues. The CDR3 nucleotides read TGCGCCAGCAGCCAAGAGCAGGGTCCCTACGAGCAGTACTTC. Amino acid sequence: CASSQEQGPYEQYF.

J is TRBJ2-3 and V is TRBV20-1, with 11 bases identical to TRBD2. Germline lookup yields CDR1 DFQATT and CDR2 SNEGSKA (reference sequence). The length of the CDR3 is 16 residues. Trimming removed 6 bases from V and 0 bases from J; junction bases left unmatched: 8. The CDR3: CSAPLAGAGSTDTQYF. Here the CDR3 DNA reads TGCAGTGCGCCACTAGCGGGAGCGGGAAGCACAGATACGCAGTATTTT.

This clonotype was picked up a small number of times. The rearrangement joins TRBV14 to TRBJ2-3; D is possibly TRBD2 (6 bases). CDR1 and CDR2 from the germline V gene are SGHDN and FVKESK. V shed 5 bases and J shed 10 bases, with 13 bases lying between them. CDR3 length equals 12 residues. CDR3 sequence reads: CASSDPGLPQYF. In DNA, the CDR3 is TGTGCCAGCAGCGATCCGGGACTCCCGCAGTATTTT.

The chain is built from TRBV20-1 and TRBJ1-2; D possibly corresponds to TRBD1 (6 bases). The V end was cut by 3 bases, the J end by 3 bases, with 20 bases between. Per germline, CDR1 DFQATT and CDR2 SNEGSKA (reference sequence). This CDR3 region has 16 residues. The DNA of the CDR3 is TGCAGTGCTAGCCTGGCTATGCAGGGGACCTACTATGGCTACACCTTC. Residues: CSASLAMQGTYYGYTF.